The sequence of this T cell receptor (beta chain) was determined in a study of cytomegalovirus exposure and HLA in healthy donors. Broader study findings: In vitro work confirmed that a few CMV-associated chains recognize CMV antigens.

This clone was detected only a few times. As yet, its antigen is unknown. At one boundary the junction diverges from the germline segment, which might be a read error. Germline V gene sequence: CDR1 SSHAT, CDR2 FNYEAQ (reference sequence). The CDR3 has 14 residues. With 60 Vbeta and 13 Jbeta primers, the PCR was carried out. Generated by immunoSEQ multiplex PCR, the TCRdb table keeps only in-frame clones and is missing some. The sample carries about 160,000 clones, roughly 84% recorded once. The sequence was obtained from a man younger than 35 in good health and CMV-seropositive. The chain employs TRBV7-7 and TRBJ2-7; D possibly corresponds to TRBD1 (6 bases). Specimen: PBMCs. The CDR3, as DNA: TGTGCTAGCAGCCCCAACAGGGCCTCCTACGAGCAGTACTTC. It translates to CASSPNRASYEQYF.